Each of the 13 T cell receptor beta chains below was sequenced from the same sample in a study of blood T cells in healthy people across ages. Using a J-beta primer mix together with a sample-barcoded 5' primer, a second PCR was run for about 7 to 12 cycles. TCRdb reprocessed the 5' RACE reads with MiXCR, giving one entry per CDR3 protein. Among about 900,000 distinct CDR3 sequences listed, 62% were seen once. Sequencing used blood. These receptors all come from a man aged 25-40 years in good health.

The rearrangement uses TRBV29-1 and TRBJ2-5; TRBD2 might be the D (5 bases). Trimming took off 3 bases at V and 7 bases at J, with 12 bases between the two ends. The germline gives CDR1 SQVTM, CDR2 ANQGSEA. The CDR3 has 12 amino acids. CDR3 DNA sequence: TGCAGCGTTGACAGACTTGAGGGGACCCAGTACTTC. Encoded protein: CSVDRLEGTQYF. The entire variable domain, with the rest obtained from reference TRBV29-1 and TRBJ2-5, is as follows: SAVISQKPSRDICQRGTSLTIQCQVDSQVTMMFWYRQQPGQSLTLIATANQGSEATYESGFVIDKFPISRPNLTFSTLTVSNMSPEDSSIYLCSVDRLEGTQYFGPGTRLLVL.

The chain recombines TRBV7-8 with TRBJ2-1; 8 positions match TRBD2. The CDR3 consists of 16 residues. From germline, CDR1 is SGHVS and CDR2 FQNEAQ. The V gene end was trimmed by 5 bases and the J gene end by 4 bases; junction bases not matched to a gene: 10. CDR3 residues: CASSSIIGGAYNEQFF. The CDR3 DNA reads TGTGCCAGCAGCAGCATAATCGGGGGGGCGTACAATGAGCAGTTCTTC.

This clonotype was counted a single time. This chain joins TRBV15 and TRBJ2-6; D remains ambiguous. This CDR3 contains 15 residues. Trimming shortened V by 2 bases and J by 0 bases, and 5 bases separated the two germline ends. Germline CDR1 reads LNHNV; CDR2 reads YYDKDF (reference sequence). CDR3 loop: CATSRQTSGANVLTF. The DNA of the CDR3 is TGTGCCACCAGCAGACAGACCTCTGGGGCCAACGTCCTGACTTTC.

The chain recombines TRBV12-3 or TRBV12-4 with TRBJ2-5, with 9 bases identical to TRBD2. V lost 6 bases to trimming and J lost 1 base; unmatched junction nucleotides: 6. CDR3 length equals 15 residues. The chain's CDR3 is CASSPSGGSQETQYF. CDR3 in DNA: TGTGCCAGCAGCCCCAGCGGGGGGAGCCAAGAGACCCAGTACTTC.

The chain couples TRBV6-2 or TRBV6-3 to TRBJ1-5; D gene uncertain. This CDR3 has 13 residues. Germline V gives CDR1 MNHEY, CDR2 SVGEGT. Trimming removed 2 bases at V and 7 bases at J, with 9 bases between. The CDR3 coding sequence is TGTGCCAGCAGTTACGGTTTCGGCCAGCCCCAGCATTTT. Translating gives CASSYGFGQPQHF.

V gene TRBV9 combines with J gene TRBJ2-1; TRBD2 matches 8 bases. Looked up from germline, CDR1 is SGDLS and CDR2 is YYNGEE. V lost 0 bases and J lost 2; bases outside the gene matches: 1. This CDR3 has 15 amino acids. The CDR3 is CASSVVAGTYNEQFF. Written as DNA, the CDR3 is TGTGCCAGCAGCGTAGTAGCGGGGACCTACAATGAGCAGTTCTTC.

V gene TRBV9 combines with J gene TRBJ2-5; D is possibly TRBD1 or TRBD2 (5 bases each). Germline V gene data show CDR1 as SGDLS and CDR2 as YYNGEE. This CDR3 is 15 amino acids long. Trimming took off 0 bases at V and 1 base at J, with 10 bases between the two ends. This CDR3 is CASSVGGARQETQYF. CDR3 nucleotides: TGTGCCAGCAGCGTAGGAGGGGCGCGCCAAGAGACCCAGTACTTC.

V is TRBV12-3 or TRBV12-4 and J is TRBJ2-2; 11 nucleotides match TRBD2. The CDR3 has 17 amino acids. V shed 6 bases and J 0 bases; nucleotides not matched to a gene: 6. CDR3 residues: CASRPSGGLANTGELFF. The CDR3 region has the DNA TGTGCCAGCAGACCTAGCGGGGGGCTCGCGAACACCGGGGAGCTGTTTTTT.

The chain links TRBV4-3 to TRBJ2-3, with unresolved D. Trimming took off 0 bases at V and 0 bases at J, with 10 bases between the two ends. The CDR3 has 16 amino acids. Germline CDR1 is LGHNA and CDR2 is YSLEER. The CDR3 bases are TGCGCCAGCAGCCAAGATAGAACAGCTAGCACAGATACGCAGTATTTT. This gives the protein CASSQDRTASTDTQYF.

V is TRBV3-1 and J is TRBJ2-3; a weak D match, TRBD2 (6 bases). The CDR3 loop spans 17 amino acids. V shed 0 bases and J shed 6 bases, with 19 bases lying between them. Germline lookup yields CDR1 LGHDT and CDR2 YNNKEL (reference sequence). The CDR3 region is CASSQERGPKSSDTQYF. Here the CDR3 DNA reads TGTGCCAGCAGCCAAGAGCGGGGACCCAAAAGTTCGGATACGCAGTATTTT.

The CDR3 region has the DNA TGCAGCGCCGCACAGGCAACTAATGAAAAACTGTTTTTT. Translation: CSAAQATNEKLFF. The rearrangement joins TRBV29-1 to TRBJ1-4, with D perhaps TRBD1 (5 bases). The length of the CDR3 is 13 residues. Germline assignment: CDR1 SQVTM and CDR2 ANQGSEA. V was pared by 7 bases and J by 0 bases, with 9 bases between.

DNA for the CDR3: TGTGCCAGCAGTTCTAGGGAGGGCAATGAGCAGTTCTTC. The encoded protein is CASSSREGNEQFF. The chain uses TRBV27 and TRBJ2-1; 7 bases are shared with TRBD2. The CDR3 sequence is 13 residues long. Germline CDR1 reads MNHEY; CDR2 reads SMNVEV (reference sequence). J was trimmed by 6 bases and V by 4 bases; bases with no gene match: 3.

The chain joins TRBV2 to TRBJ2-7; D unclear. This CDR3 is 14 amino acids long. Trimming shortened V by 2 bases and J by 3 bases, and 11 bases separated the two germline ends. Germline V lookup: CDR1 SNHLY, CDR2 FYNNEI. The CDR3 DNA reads TGTGCCAGCAGTGAATGGGTATCCGACTACGAGCAGTACTTC. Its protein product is CASSEWVSDYEQYF.